The present entry profiles one TCR beta chain with its context. Authors' data handling: It was from reference gene primer amplification that nucleated cell counts were estimated. Sequencing was performed with immunoSEQ multiplex PCR; in TCRdb, only in-frame clones are kept and a portion is missing. For V, J and clone size, that table is used; D and trimming come from the DNA. The sample contains 200,000 or so clones, 70% to 90% of which appear only once. While infection was still active, Seattle patients were enrolled and then followed longitudinally. The sample originates from a study of blood T cell repertoires in COVID-19. The overall study: There were acute and convalescent COVID-19 samples, and they came from the United States, Italy and Spain. From T cells, B-cell-depleted T cells, or PBMCs came the material, which was cDNA or gDNA.

J lost 2 bases, V lost 8 bases, and 9 bases had no gene match. Looked up from germline, CDR1 is LNHDA and CDR2 is SQIVND (reference sequence). This CDR3 region has 16 residues. The sequence came from a man aged 25-40 years with COVID-19, enrolled during active disease. The sequenced sample was peripheral blood. This chain links TRBV19 with TRBJ2-6, with 7 nucleotides matching TRBD1. CDR3 residues: CASSGPGGPGANVLTF. The CDR3 DNA is TGTGCCAGTTCGGGACCAGGGGGTCCTGGGGCCAACGTCCTGACTTTC. Supplemented by reference TRBV19 and TRBJ2-6, the full variable domain reads DGGITQSPKYLFRKEGQNVTLSCEQNLNHDAMYWYRQDPGQGLRLIYYSQIVNDFQKGDIAEGYSVSREKKESFPLTVTSAQKNPTAFYLCASSGPGGPGANVLTFGAGSRLTVL.